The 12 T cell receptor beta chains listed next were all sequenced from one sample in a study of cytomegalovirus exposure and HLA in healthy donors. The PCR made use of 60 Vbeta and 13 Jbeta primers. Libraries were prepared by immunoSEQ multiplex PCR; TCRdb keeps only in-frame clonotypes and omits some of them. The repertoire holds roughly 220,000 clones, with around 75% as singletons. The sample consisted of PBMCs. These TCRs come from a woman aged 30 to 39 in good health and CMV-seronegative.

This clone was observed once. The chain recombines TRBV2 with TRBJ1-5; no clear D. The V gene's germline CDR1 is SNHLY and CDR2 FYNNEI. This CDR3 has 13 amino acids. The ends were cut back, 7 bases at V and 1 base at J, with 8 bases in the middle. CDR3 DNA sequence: TGTGCCAGCATGAGCCGGAGCAATCAGCCCCAGCATTTT. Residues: CASMSRSNQPQHF.

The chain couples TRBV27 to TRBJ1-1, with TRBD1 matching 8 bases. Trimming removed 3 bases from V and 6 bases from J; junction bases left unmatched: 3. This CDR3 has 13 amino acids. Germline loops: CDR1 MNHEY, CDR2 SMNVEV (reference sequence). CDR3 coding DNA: TGTGCCAGCAGTTTCGACAGGGGTGCTGAAGCTTTCTTT. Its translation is CASSFDRGAEAFF.

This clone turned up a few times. The CDR3 coding sequence is TGTGCCAGCAGCCAAGTCTGGCTAGCGGGGATAGATACGCAGTATTTT. Translating it yields CASSQVWLAGIDTQYF. This chain joins TRBV14 and TRBJ2-3, with 9 positions matching TRBD2. The ends lost 1 base at V and 5 bases at J; junction bases unmatched: 7. CDR1 is SGHDN, CDR2 FVKESK, per germline. The CDR3 totals 16 residues. Full variable domain (missing parts from reference TRBV14 and TRBJ2-3): EAGVTQFPSHSVIEKGQTVTLRCDPISGHDNLYWYRRVMGKEIKFLLHFVKESKQDESGMPNNRFLAERTGGTYSTLKVQPAELEDSGVYFCASSQVWLAGIDTQYFGPGTRLTVL.

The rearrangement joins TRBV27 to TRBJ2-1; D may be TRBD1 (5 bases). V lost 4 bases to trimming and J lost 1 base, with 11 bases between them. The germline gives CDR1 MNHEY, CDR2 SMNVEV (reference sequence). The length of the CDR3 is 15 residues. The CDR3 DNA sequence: TGTGCCAGCAGTTCCAGGGTCGTGTCCTACAATGAGCAGTTCTTC. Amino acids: CASSSRVVSYNEQFF.

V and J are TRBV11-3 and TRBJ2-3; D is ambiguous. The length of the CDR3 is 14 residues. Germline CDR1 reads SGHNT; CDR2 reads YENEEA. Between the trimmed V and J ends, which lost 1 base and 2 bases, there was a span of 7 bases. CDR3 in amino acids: CASSLGAATDTQYF. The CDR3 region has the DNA TGTGCCAGCAGCTTAGGGGCCGCCACAGATACGCAGTATTTT. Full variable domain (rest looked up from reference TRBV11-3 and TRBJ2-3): EAGVVQSPRYKIIEKKQPVAFWCNPISGHNTLYWYLQNLGQGPELLIRYENEEAVDDSQLPKDRFSAERLKGVDSTLKIQPAELGDSAVYLCASSLGAATDTQYFGPGTRLTVL.

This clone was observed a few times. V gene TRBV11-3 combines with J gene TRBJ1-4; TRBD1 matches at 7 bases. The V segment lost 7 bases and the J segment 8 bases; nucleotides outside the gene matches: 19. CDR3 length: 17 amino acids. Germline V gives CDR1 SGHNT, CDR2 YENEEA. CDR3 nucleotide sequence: TGTGCCAGCAATCCCGGGCCAGGGGGTTCCCAAAAGGAAAAACTGTTTTTT. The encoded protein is CASNPGPGGSQKEKLFF.

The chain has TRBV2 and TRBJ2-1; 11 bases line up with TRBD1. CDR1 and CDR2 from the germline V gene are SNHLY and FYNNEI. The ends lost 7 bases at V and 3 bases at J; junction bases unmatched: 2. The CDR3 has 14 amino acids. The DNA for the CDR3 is TGTGCCAGCACCGGGACAGGGGGCTACAATGAGCAGTTCTTC. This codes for CASTGTGGYNEQFF.

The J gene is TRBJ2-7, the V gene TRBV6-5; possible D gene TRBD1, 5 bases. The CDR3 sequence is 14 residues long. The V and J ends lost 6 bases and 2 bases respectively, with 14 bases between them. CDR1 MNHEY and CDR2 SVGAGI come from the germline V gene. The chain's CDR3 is CASRIGALAYEQYF. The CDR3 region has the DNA TGTGCCAGCAGGATAGGGGCGCTGGCCTACGAGCAGTACTTC.

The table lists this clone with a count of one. The CDR3 DNA reads TGTGCCAGCAGTTTCCTAGGAGGGTCGAACATTCAGTACTTC. Residues: CASSFLGGSNIQYF. The genes are TRBV27 and TRBJ2-4; tentative D call: TRBD2 (6 bases). The V end lost 3 bases, the J end lost 7 bases, and 13 bases lay between the germline ends. Germline assignment: CDR1 MNHEY and CDR2 SMNVEV (reference sequence). The CDR3 sequence is 14 residues long.

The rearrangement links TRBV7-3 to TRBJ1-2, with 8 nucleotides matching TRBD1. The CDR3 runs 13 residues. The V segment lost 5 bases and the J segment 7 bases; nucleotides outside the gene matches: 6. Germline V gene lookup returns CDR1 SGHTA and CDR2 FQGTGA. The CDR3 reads CASSPTGEGGYTF. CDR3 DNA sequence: TGTGCCAGCAGCCCGACAGGGGAGGGTGGCTACACCTTC.

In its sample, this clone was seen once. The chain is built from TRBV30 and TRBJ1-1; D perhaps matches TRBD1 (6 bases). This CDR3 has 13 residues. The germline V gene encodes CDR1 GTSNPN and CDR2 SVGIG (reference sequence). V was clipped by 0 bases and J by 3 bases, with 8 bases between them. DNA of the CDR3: TGTGCCTGGAGTGTGAGACAGGACACTGAAGCTTTCTTT. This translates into CAWSVRQDTEAFF.

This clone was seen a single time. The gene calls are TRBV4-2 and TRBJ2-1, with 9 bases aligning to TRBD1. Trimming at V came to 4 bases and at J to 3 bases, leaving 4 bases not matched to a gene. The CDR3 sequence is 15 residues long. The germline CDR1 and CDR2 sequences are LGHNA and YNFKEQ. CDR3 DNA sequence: TGTGCCAGCAGCCGAGGGACAGGGATCTACAATGAGCAGTTCTTC. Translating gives CASSRGTGIYNEQFF.